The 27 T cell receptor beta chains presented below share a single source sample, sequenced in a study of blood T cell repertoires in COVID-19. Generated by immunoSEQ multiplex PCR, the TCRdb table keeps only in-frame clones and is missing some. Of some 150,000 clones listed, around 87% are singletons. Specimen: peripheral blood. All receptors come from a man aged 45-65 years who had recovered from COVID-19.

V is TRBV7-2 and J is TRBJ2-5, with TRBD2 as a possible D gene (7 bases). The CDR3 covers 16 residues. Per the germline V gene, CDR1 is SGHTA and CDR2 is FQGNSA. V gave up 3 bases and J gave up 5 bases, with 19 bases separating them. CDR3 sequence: CASSFQRGGLGETQYF. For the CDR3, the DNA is TGTGCCAGCAGCTTTCAGAGGGGGGGCCTTGGTGAGACCCAGTACTTC.

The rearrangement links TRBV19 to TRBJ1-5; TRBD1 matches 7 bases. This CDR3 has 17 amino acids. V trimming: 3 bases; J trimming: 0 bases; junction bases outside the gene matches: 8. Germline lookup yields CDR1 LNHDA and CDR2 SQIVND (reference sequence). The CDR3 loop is CASSMGQRPYSNQPQHF. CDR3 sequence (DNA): TGTGCCAGTAGTATGGGACAGAGACCCTATAGCAATCAGCCCCAGCATTTT.

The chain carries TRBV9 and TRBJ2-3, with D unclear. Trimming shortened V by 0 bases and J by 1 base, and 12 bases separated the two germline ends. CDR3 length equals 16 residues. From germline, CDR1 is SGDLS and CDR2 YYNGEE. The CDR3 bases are TGTGCCAGCAGCGTAGAAACAGTTACTCGCACAGATACGCAGTATTTT. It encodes CASSVETVTRTDTQYF. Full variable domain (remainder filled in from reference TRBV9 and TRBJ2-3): DSGVTQTPKHLITATGQRVTLRCSPRSGDLSVYWYQQSLDQGLQFLIQYYNGEERAKGNILERFSAQQFPDLHSELNLSSLELGDSALYFCASSVETVTRTDTQYFGPGTRLTVL.

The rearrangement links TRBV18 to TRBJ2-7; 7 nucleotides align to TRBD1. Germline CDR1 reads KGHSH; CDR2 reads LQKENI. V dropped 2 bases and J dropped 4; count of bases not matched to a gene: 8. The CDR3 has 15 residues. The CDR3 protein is CASSPTTGWRYEQYF. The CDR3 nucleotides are TGTGCCAGCTCACCAACGACAGGGTGGAGGTACGAGCAGTACTTC.

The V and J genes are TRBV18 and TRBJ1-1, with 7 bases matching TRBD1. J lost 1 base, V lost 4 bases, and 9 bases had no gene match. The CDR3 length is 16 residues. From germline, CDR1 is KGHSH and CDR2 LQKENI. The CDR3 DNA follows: TGTGCCAGCTCACATTCCAGGGGGGTAGAGAACACTGAAGCTTTCTTT. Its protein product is CASSHSRGVENTEAFF.

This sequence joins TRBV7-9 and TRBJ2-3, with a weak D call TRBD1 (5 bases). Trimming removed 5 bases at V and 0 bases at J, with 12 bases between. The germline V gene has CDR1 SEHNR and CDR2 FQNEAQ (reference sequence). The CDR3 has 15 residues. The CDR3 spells CASSPLRGSTDTQYF. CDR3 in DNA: TGTGCCAGCAGCCCGCTAAGGGGCAGCACAGATACGCAGTATTTT.

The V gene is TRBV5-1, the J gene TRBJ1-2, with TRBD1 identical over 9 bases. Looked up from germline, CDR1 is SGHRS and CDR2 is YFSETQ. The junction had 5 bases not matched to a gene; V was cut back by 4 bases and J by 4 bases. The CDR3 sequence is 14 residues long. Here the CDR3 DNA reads TGCGCCAGCAGCGAGGGACAGGGAGCCTATGGCTACACCTTC. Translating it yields CASSEGQGAYGYTF.

CDR3 loop: CASSVGSSNQPQHF. In DNA form, the CDR3 reads TGTGCCAGCAGCGTAGGAAGCAGCAATCAGCCCCAGCATTTT. The chain employs TRBV9 and TRBJ1-5, with unresolved D. The CDR3 length is 14 residues. The germline V gene encodes CDR1 SGDLS and CDR2 YYNGEE. The V end was cut by 0 bases, the J end by 1 base, with 5 bases between. Together with reference TRBV9 and TRBJ1-5, the CDR3 gives the full variable domain: DSGVTQTPKHLITATGQRVTLRCSPRSGDLSVYWYQQSLDQGLQFLIQYYNGEERAKGNILERFSAQQFPDLHSELNLSSLELGDSALYFCASSVGSSNQPQHFGDGTRLSIL.

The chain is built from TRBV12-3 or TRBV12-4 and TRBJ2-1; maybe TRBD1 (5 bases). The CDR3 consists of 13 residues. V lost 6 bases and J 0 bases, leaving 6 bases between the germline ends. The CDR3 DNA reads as TGTGCCAGCAGAGACAGCTCCTACAATGAGCAGTTCTTC. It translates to CASRDSSYNEQFF.

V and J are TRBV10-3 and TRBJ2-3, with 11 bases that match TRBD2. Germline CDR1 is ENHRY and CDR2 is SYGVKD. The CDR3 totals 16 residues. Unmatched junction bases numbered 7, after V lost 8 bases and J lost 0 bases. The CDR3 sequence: CAIERGTSGSTDTQYF. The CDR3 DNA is TGTGCCATCGAACGCGGGACTAGCGGAAGCACAGATACGCAGTATTTT.

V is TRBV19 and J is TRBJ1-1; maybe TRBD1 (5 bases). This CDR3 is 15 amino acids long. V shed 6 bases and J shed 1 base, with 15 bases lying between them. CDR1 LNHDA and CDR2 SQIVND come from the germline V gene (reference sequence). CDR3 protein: CASSPGGGRNTEAFF. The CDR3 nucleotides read TGTGCCAGTAGCCCTGGGGGGGGTAGGAACACTGAAGCTTTCTTT.

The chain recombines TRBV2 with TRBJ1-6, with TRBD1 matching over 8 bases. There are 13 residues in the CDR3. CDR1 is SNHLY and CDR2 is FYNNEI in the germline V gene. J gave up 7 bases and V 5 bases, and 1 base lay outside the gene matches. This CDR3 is CASSRQGNSPLHF. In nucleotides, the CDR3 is TGTGCCAGCAGTCGACAGGGGAATTCACCCCTCCACTTT.

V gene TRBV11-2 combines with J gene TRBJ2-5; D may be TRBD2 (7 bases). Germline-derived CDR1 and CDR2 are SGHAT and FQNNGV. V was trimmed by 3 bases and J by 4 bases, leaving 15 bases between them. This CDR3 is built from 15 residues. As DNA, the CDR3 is TGTGCCAGCAGCTTGTGGGGGGGCGGCGGAGAGACCCAGTACTTC. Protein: CASSLWGGGGETQYF.

The CDR3: CASSTQVNTEAFF. The CDR3, as DNA: TGTGCCAGCAGCACCCAGGTTAACACTGAAGCTTTCTTT. The chain couples TRBV3-1 (or the pseudogene TRBV3-2) to TRBJ1-1; D uncertain. CDR3 size: 13 residues. V lost 5 bases, J lost 2 bases, and 9 bases lay in between. Germline-derived CDR1 and CDR2 are LGHDT and YNNKEL (reference sequence).

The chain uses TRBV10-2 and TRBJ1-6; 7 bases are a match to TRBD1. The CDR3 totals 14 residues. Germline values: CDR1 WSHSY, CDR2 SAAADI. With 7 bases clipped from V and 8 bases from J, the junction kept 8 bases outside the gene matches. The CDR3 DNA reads TGCGCCAGCACAACACAGGGGATGGATTCACCCCTCCACTTT. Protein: CASTTQGMDSPLHF.

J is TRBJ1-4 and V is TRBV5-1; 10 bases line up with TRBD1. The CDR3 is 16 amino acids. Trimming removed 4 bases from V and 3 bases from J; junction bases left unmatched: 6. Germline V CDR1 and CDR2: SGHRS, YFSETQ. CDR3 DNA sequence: TGCGCCAGCAGCCCGGGACAGGGGAGATCTAATGAAAAACTGTTTTTT. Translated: CASSPGQGRSNEKLFF.

The CDR3 here is CATSYRGNGEAFF. The CDR3 DNA reads TGTGCCACTTCCTACAGGGGGAATGGTGAAGCTTTCTTT. This rearrangement joins TRBV6-5 to TRBJ1-1; 8 nucleotides align to TRBD1. The trim removed 10 bases at V and 7 bases at J, leaving 11 bases unmatched. This CDR3 region has 13 residues. Germline CDR1 MNHEY, CDR2 SVGAGI.

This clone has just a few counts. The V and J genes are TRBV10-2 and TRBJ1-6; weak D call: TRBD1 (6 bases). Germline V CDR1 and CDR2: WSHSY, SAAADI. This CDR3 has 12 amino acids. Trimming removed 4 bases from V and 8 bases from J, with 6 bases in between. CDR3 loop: CASSAGDSPLHF. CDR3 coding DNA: TGCGCCAGCAGTGCAGGGGATTCACCCCTCCACTTT.

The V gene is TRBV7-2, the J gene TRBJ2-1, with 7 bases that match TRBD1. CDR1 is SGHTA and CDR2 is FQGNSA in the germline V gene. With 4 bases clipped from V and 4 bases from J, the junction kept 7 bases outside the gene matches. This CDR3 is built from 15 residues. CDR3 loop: CASSYDRVGYNEQFF. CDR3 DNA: TGTGCCAGCAGCTACGACAGGGTGGGGTACAATGAGCAGTTCTTC.

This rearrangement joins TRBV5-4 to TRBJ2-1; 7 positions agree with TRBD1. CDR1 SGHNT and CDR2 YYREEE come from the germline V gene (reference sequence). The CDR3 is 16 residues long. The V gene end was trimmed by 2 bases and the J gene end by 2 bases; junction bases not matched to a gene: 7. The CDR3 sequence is CASSLRQGNTYNEQFF. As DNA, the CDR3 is TGTGCCAGCAGCTTAAGACAGGGAAATACCTACAATGAGCAGTTCTTC.

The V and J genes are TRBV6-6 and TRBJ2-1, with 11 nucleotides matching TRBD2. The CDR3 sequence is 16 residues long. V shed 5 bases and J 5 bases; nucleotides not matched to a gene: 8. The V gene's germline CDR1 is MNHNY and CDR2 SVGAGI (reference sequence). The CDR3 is CASSRRVSGGDNEQFF. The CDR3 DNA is TGTGCCAGCAGTCGTAGGGTTAGCGGGGGGGACAATGAGCAGTTCTTC.

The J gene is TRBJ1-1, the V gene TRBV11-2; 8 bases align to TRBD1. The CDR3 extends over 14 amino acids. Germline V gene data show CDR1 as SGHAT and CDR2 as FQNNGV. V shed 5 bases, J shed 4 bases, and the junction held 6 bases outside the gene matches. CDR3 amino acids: CASSPRQGSTEAFF. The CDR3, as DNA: TGTGCCAGCAGCCCCCGACAGGGGTCCACTGAAGCTTTCTTT.

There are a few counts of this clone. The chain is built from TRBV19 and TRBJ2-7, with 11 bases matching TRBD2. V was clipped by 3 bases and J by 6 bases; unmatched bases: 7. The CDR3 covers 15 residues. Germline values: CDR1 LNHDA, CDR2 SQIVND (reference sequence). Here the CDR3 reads CASSITSGGFGEQYF. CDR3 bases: TGTGCCAGTAGTATTACTAGCGGGGGCTTTGGCGAGCAGTACTTC.

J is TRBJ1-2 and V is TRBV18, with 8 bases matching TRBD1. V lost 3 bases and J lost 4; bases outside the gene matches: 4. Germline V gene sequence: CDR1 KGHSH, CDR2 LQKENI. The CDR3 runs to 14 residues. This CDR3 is CASSPGQGGYGYTF. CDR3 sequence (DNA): TGTGCCAGCTCACCCGGACAGGGTGGCTATGGCTACACCTTC. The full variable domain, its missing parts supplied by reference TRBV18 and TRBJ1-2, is NAGVMQNPRHLVRRRGQEARLRCSPMKGHSHVYWYRQLPEEGLKFMVYLQKENIIDESGMPKERFSAEFPKEGPSILRIQQVVRGDSAAYFCASSPGQGGYGYTFGSGTRLTVV.

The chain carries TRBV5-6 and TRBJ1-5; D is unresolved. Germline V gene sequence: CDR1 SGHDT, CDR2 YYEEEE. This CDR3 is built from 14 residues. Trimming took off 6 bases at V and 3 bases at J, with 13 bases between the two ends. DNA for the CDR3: TGTGCCAGCACCGAACGGGGAACCAATCAGCCCCAGCATTTT. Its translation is CASTERGTNQPQHF.

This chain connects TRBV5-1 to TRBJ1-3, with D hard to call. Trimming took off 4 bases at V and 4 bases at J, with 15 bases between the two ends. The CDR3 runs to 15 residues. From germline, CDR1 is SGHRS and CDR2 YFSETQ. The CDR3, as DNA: TGCGCCAGCAGCCCGCCAGCAGGCTACGGAAACACCATATATTTT. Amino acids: CASSPPAGYGNTIYF.

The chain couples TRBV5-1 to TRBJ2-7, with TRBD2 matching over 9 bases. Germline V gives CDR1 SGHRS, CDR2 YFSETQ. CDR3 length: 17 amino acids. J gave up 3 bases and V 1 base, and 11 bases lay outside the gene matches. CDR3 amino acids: CASSLIPSAGGIYEQYF. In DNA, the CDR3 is TGCGCCAGCAGCTTGATCCCGTCGGCGGGGGGGATCTACGAGCAGTACTTC.